These 25 T cell receptor beta chains share one sample of origin, sequenced in a study of monozygotic twins with inflammatory bowel disease. TCRdb reanalyzed the 5' RACE reads and collapses them to one entry per CDR3 protein, without DNA. The table for this sample gives about 440,000 distinct CDR3 sequences. The sample was blood. These receptors were collected from a human donor with ulcerative colitis or Crohn's disease, or a healthy co-twin of an affected twin (not recorded which).

The chain uses TRBV10-3 and TRBJ2-7; the D call of TRBD1 rests on TCRdb alone, since no DNA is present to check it. Germline assignment: CDR1 ENHRY and CDR2 SYGVKD. CDR3 length: 14 residues. This CDR3 is CATRTGTGSYEQYF.

V is TRBV7-2 and J is TRBJ2-2; TCRdb proposes TRBD2, but this gene call is untestable without DNA. This CDR3 has 15 amino acids. Germline V CDR1 and CDR2: SGHTA, FQGNSA. The CDR3 loop reads CASSLTEGPWGELFF.

The rearrangement links TRBV18 to TRBJ1-5; checking the TCRdb D call of TRBD1 is not possible without DNA. The CDR3 is 13 amino acids. Germline loops: CDR1 KGHSH, CDR2 LQKENI. The CDR3 sequence: CASSLDREQPQHF. Supplemented by reference TRBV18 and TRBJ1-5, the full variable domain reads NAGVMQNPRHLVRRRGQEARLRCSPMKGHSHVYWYRQLPEEGLKFMVYLQKENIIDESGMPKERFSAEFPKEGPSILRIQQVVRGDSAAYFCASSLDREQPQHFGDGTRLSIL.

This chain joins TRBV6-5 and TRBJ2-7. The CDR3 contains 13 residues. CDR1 and CDR2 (germline): MNHEY, SVGAGI. CDR3 region: CASRTLETYEQYF.

The rearrangement uses TRBV12-3 or TRBV12-4 and TRBJ1-5; TCRdb gives TRBD1 as the D gene, but with no DNA this cannot be confirmed. This CDR3 contains 15 residues. The CDR3 is CASSLGGGSGQPQHF.

This rearrangement joins TRBV3-1 to TRBJ2-5; checking the TCRdb D call of TRBD2 is not possible without DNA. The CDR3 is made up of 16 amino acids. In germline, CDR1 is LGHDT, CDR2 YNNKEL (reference sequence). The CDR3 protein is CASSQVGTSEMGTQYF.

This rearrangement joins TRBV6-1 to TRBJ2-2; TCRdb gives TRBD1 as the D gene, but with no DNA this cannot be confirmed. CDR3 size: 15 residues. CDR1 MNHNS and CDR2 SASEGT come from the germline V gene. The chain's CDR3 is CASKRTGQGTGELFF.

This chain connects TRBV7-2 to TRBJ2-1. There are 14 residues in the CDR3. In germline, CDR1 is SGHTA, CDR2 FQGNSA. CDR3 region: CASSLEPTLNEQFF.

V is TRBV15 and J is TRBJ2-5; no DNA is available, so the TRBD1 call from TCRdb remains unchecked. CDR1 and CDR2 (germline): LNHNV, YYDKDF (reference sequence). The CDR3 is 16 amino acids. CDR3 in amino acids: CATSTGWDTFQETQYF.

The chain uses TRBV15 and TRBJ2-5; as DNA is missing, the TRBD1 call by TCRdb cannot be tested. Germline CDR1 is LNHNV and CDR2 is YYDKDF (reference sequence). The CDR3 totals 15 residues. The CDR3 is CATSNPGQGRETQYF.

V is TRBV5-1 and J is TRBJ2-7. Germline V CDR1 and CDR2: SGHRS, YFSETQ. This CDR3 spans 16 amino acids. This chain's CDR3 is CASSLDRGRVSYEQYF.

This chain connects TRBV24-1 to TRBJ2-1; no DNA is available, so the TRBD2 call from TCRdb remains unchecked. Per the germline V gene, CDR1 is KGHDR and CDR2 is SFDVKD. The CDR3 has 13 amino acids. The CDR3 is CATSDILANEQFF.

The rearrangement links TRBV25-1 to TRBJ2-1; the D gene TCRdb calls, TRBD2, cannot be checked with no DNA. The CDR3 length is 14 residues. Germline V lookup: CDR1 MGHDK, CDR2 SYGVNS. The CDR3 spells CASRSSGGAESQFF.

The V and J genes are TRBV19 and TRBJ1-5; the TCRdb D gene call, TRBD1, has no DNA to confirm it. CDR1 LNHDA and CDR2 SQIVND come from the germline V gene (reference sequence). This CDR3 has 16 residues. The CDR3 here is CASSIEGEYSNQPQHF.

The chain employs TRBV29-1 and TRBJ2-1; TCRdb's D call, TRBD1, is unchecked because there is no DNA. CDR3 length equals 11 residues. The germline CDR1 and CDR2 sequences are SQVTM and ANQGSEA. The CDR3 sequence: CSAQGANEQFF.

This sequence joins TRBV29-1 and TRBJ2-1; with no DNA, the TCRdb D assignment of TRBD2 cannot be verified. The CDR3 has 14 residues. Germline assignment: CDR1 SQVTM and CDR2 ANQGSEA. The CDR3 region is CSVERESARHEQFF.

The rearrangement links TRBV4-3 to TRBJ1-1. The CDR3 runs to 14 residues. Germline lookup yields CDR1 LGHNA and CDR2 YSLEER. The CDR3 sequence is CASSQEGRGEEAFF.

The chain's CDR3 is CATSRVQKTEAFF. The gene calls are TRBV15 and TRBJ1-1. Per germline, CDR1 LNHNV and CDR2 YYDKDF (reference sequence). The CDR3 loop spans 13 amino acids.

This sequence joins TRBV6-1 and TRBJ2-2. The length of the CDR3 is 13 residues. Germline CDR1 and CDR2: MNHNS and SASEGT. CDR3 amino acids: CASSGVDTGELFF.

The chain links TRBV3-1 to TRBJ1-6. CDR3 length: 15 residues. Germline CDR1 reads LGHDT; CDR2 reads YNNKEL (reference sequence). CDR3 amino acids: CASSRGRTYNSPLHF.

The chain employs TRBV5-1 and TRBJ2-5; there is no DNA to check the TCRdb D call of TRBD1. The CDR3 runs 15 residues. CDR1 SGHRS and CDR2 YFSETQ come from the germline V gene. Here the CDR3 reads CASAPSPGQGETQYF. The full variable domain, with the rest looked up from reference TRBV5-1 and TRBJ2-5, is KAGVTQTPRYLIKTRGQQVTLSCSPISGHRSVSWYQQTPGQGLQFLFEYFSETQRNKGNFPGRFSGRQFSNSRSEMNVSTLELGDSALYLCASAPSPGQGETQYFGPGTRLLVL.

This chain joins TRBV11-2 and TRBJ1-2. The germline gives CDR1 SGHAT, CDR2 FQNNGV. The CDR3 sequence is 13 residues long. The CDR3 region is CASSPGGSGGYTF.

The V and J genes are TRBV10-3 and TRBJ1-1; TCRdb outputs TRBD1, but without DNA this stays unchecked. The CDR3 length is 16 residues. CDR1 and CDR2 (germline): ENHRY, SYGVKD. CDR3 amino acids: CAISEGAGQINTEAFF.

The gene calls are TRBV4-2 and TRBJ2-7. Germline V CDR1 and CDR2: LGHNA, YNFKEQ. The CDR3 has 14 residues. CDR3 region: CASSQTTPTYEQYF.

The chain carries TRBV10-3 and TRBJ1-3; the TCRdb D gene call, TRBD1, has no DNA to confirm it. Germline assignment: CDR1 ENHRY and CDR2 SYGVKD. The CDR3 is made up of 16 amino acids. CDR3 amino acids: CAISPDRPFSGNTIYF.